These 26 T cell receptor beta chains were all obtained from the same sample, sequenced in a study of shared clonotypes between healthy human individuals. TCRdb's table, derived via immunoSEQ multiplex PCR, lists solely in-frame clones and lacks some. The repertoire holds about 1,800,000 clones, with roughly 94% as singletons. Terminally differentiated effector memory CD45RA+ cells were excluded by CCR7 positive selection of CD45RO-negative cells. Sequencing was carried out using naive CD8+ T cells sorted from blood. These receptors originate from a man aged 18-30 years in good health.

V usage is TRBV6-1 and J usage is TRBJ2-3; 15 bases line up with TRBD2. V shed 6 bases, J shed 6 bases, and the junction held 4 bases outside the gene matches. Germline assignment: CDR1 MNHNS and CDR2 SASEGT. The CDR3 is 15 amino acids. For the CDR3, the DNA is TGTGCCAGCAGAGCCGGGACTAGCGGGGGGGATACGCAGTATTTT. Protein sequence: CASRAGTSGGDTQYF.

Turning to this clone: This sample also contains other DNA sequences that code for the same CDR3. CDR3 DNA sequence: TGTGCCAGCAGCAGGATAGGGGAGAACACTGAAGCTTTCTTT. As protein: CASSRIGENTEAFF. V usage is TRBV28 and J usage is TRBJ1-1; D is perhaps TRBD1 (5 bases). This CDR3 has 14 amino acids. The germline CDR1 and CDR2 sequences are MDHEN and SYDVKM. With 6 bases removed from V and 1 base from J, the gap between germline ends came to 12 bases.

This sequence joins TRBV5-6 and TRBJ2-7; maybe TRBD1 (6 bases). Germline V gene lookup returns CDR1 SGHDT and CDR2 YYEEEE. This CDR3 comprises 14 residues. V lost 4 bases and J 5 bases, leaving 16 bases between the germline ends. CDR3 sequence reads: CASSQGLGNNEQYF. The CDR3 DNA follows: TGTGCCAGCAGCCAGGGGTTGGGGAATAACGAGCAGTACTTC.

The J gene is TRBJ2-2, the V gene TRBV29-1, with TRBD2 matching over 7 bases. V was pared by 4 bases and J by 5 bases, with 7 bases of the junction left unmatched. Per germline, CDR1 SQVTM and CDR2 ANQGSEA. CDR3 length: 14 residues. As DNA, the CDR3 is TGCAGCGTTGTGGGCGGGAGCGGTACCGGGGAGCTGTTTTTT. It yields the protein CSVVGGSGTGELFF.

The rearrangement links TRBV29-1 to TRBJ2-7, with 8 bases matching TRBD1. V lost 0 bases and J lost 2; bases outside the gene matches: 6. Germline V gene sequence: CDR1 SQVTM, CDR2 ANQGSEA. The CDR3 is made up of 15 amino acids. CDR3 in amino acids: CSVEDRGLRPYEQYF. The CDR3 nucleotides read TGCAGCGTTGAAGACAGGGGGCTTAGGCCCTACGAGCAGTACTTC.

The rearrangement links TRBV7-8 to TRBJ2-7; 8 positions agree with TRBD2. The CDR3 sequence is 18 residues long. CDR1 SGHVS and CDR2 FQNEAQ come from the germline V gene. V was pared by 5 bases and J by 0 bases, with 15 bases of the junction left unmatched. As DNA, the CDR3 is TGTGCCAGCAGCGTTGTAGCGGGATTAAATTCGCGCTCCTACGAGCAGTACTTC. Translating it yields CASSVVAGLNSRSYEQYF.

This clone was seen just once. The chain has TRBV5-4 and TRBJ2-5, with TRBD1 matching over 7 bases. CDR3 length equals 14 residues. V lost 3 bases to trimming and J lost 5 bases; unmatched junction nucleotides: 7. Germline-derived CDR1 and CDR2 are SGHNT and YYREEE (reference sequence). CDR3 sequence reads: CASSYGQVWETQYF. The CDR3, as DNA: TGTGCCAGCAGCTACGGACAGGTCTGGGAGACCCAGTACTTC.

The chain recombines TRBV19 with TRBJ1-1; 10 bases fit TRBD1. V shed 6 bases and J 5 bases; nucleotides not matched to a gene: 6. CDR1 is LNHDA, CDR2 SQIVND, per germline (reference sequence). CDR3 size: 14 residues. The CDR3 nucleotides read TGTGCCAGTAGATGGACAGGGGGGAGGACTGAAGCTTTCTTT. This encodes CASRWTGGRTEAFF.

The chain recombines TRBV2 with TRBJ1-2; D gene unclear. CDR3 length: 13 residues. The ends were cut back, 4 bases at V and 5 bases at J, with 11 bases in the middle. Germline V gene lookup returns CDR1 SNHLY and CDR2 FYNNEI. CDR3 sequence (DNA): TGTGCCAGCAGTGGAGTCAGTAATTATGGCTACACCTTC. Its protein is CASSGVSNYGYTF.

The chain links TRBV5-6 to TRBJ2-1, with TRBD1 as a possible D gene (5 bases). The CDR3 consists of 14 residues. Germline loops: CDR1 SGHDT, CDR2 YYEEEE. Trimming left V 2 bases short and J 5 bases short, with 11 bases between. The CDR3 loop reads CASSFRQGHNEQFF. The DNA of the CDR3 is TGTGCCAGCAGCTTCCGGCAGGGTCACAATGAGCAGTTCTTC.

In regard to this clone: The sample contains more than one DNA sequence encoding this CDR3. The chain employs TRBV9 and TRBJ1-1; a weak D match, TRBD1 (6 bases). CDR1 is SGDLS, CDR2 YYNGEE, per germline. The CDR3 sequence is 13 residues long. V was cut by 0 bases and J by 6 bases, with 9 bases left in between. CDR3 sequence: CASSVAGGPEAFF. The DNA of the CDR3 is TGTGCCAGCAGCGTAGCCGGGGGGCCTGAAGCTTTCTTT.

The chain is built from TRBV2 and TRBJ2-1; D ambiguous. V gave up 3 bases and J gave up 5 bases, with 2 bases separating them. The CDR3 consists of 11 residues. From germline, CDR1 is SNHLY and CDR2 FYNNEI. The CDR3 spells CASSDNNEQFF. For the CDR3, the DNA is TGTGCCAGCAGTGACAACAATGAGCAGTTCTTC.

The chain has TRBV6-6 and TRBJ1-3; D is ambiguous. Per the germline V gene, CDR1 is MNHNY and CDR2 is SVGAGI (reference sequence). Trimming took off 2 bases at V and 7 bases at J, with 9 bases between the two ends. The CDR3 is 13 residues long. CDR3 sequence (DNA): TGTGCCAGCAGTTACCGACCGTTCAACACCATATATTTT. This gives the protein CASSYRPFNTIYF.

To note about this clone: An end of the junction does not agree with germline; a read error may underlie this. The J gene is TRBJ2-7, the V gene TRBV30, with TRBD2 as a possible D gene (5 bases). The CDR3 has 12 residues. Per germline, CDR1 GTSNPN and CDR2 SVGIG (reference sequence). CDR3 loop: CAFQSGSPPSIF. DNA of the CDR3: TGTGCCTTCCAGAGCGGAAGTCCTCCATCTATCTTC.

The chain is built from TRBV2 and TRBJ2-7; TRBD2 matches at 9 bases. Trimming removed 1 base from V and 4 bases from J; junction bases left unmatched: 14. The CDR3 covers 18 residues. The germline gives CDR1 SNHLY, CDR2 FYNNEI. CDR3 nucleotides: TGTGCCAGCAGTGAAGGATCGGTAGCGGGAGAGTGGCGATACGAGCAGTACTTC. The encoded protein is CASSEGSVAGEWRYEQYF. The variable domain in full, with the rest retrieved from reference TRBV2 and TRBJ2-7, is EPEVTQTPSHQVTQMGQEVILRCVPISNHLYFYWYRQILGQKVEFLVSFYNNEISEKSEIFDDQFSVERPDGSNFTLKIRSTKLEDSAMYFCASSEGSVAGEWRYEQYFGPGTRLTVT.

CDR3 sequence (DNA): TGTGCCTGGAGTGCTTTCCAGGAATCTATGGATTCACCCCTCCACTTT. Amino acids: CAWSAFQESMDSPLHF. The J gene is TRBJ1-6, the V gene TRBV30; the D is unclear. The CDR3 is 16 residues long. Trimming removed 1 base from V and 8 bases from J, with 18 bases in between. Germline V gene data show CDR1 as GTSNPN and CDR2 as SVGIG (reference sequence). The full variable domain, its missing parts supplied by reference TRBV30 and TRBJ1-6, is SQTIHQWPATLVQPVGSPLSLECTVEGTSNPNLYWYRQAAGRGLQLLFYSVGIGQISSEVPQNLSASRPQDRQFILSSKKLLLSDSGFYLCAWSAFQESMDSPLHFGNGTRLTVT.

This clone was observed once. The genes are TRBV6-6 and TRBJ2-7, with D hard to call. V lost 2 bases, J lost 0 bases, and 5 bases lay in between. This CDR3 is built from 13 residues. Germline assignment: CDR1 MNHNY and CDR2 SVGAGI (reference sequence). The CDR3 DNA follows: TGTGCCAGCAGTTACCGGCCCTCCTACGAGCAGTACTTC. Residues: CASSYRPSYEQYF.

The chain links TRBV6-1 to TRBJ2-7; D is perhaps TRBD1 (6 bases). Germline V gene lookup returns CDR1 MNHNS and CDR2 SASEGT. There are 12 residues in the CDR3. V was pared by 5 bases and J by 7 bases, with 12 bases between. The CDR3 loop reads CASSSQGWEQYF. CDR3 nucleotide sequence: TGTGCCAGCAGTTCACAGGGTTGGGAGCAGTACTTC.

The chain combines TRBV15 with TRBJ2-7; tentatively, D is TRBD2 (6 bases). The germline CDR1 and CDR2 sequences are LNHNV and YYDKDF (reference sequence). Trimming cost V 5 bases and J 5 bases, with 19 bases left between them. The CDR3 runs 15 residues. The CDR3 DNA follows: TGTGCCACCAGCGTTGCTCGTGAACTAGCAGACGAGCAGTACTTC. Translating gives CATSVARELADEQYF.

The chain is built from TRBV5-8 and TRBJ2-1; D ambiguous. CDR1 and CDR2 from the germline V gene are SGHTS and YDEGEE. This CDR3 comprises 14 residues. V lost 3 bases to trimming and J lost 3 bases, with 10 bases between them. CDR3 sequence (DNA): TGTGCCAGCAGCTCCGACACCTACTACAATGAGCAGTTCTTC. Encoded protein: CASSSDTYYNEQFF.

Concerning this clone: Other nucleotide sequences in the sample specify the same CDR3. This CDR3 reads CASSVGLSYEQYF. CDR3 bases: TGTGCCAGCAGCGTCGGACTTAGCTACGAGCAGTACTTC. The chain carries TRBV9 and TRBJ2-7; a possible D gene is TRBD2 (5 bases). The V gene's germline CDR1 is SGDLS and CDR2 YYNGEE. The CDR3 loop spans 13 amino acids. V lost 2 bases and J lost 3, with 9 bases in between.

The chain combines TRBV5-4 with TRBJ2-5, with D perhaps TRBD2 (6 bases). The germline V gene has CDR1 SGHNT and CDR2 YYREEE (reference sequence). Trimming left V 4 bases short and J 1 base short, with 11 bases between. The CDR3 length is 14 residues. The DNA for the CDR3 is TGTGCCAGCAGCGATACCGGGAGCCAAGAGACCCAGTACTTC. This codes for CASSDTGSQETQYF.

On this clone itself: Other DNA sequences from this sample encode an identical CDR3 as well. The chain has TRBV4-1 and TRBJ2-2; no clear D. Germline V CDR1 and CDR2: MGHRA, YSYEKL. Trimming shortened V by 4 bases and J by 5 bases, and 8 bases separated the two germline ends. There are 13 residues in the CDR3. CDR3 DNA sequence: TGCGCCAGCAGCCCGACCAGAACCGGGGAGCTGTTTTTT. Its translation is CASSPTRTGELFF.

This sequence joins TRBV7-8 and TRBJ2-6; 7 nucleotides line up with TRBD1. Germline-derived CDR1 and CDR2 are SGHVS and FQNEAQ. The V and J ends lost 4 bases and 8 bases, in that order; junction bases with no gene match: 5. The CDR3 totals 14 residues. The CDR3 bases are TGTGCCAGCAGCTCCCAACAGGGGACCAACGTCCTGACTTTC. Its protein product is CASSSQQGTNVLTF. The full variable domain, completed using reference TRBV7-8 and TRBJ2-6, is GAGVSQSPRYKVAKRGQDVALRCDPISGHVSLFWYQQALGQGPEFLTYFQNEAQLDKSGLPSDRFFAERPEGSVSTLKIQRTQQEDSAVYLCASSSQQGTNVLTFGAGSRLTVL.

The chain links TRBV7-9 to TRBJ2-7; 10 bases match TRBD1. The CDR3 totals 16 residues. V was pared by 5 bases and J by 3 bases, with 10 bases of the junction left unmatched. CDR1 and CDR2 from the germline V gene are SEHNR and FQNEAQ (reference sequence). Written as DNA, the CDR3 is TGTGCCAGCAGCCACCGACAGGGGGCCTACCTCTACGAGCAGTACTTC. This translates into CASSHRQGAYLYEQYF.

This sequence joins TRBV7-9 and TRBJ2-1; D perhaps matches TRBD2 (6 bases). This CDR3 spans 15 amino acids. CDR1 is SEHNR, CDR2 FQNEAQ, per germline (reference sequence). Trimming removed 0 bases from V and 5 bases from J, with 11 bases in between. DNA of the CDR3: TGTGCCAGCAGCTTAGCGCGGGGCAGGGACAATGAGCAGTTCTTC. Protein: CASSLARGRDNEQFF.